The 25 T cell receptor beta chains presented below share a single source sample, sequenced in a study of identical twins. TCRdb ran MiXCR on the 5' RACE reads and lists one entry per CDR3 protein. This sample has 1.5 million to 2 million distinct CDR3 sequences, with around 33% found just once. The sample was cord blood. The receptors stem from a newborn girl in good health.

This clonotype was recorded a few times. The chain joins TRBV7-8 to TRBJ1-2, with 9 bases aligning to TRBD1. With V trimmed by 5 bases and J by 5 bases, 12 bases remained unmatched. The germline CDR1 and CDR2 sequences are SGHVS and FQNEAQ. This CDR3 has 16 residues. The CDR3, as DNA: TGTGCCAGCAGCAGAATAGCAGGACAGGGGTTATATGGCTACACCTTC. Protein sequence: CASSRIAGQGLYGYTF. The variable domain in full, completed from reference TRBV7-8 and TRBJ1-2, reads GAGVSQSPRYKVAKRGQDVALRCDPISGHVSLFWYQQALGQGPEFLTYFQNEAQLDKSGLPSDRFFAERPEGSVSTLKIQRTQQEDSAVYLCASSRIAGQGLYGYTFGSGTRLTVV.

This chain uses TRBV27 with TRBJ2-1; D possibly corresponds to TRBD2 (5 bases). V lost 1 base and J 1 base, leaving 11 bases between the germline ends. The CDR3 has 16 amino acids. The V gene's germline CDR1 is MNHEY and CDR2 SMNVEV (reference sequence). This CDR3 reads CASSLFLRVSYNEQFF. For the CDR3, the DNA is TGTGCCAGCAGTTTATTTTTGCGGGTGTCCTACAATGAGCAGTTCTTC.

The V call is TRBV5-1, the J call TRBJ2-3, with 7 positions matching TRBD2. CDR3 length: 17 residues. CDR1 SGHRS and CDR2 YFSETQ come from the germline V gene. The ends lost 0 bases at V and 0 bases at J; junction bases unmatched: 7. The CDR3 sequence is CASSLVLGGSSTDTQYF. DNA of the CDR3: TGCGCCAGCAGCTTGGTTCTGGGCGGGAGTAGCACAGATACGCAGTATTTT.

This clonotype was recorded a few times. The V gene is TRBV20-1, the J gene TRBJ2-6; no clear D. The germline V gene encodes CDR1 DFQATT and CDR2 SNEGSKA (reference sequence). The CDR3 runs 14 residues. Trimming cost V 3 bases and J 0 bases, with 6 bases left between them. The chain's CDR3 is CSASGHSGANVLTF. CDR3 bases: TGCAGTGCTAGTGGGCACTCTGGGGCCAACGTCCTGACTTTC.

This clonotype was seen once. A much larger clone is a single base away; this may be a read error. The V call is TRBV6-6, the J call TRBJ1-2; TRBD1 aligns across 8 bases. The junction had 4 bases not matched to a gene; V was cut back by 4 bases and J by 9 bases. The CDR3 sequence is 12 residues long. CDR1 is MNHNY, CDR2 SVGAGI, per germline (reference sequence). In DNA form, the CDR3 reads TGTGCCAGCAGTTTCGGACAGGGAAGCTACACCTTC. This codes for CASSFGQGSYTF.

The CDR3 sequence: CSARAKTGTTYNEQYF. The CDR3 nucleotides read TGCAGTGCTAGAGCAAAGACCGGGACTACCTACAATGAGCAGTACTTC. The chain employs TRBV20-1 and TRBJ2-1, with 7 bases aligning to TRBD2. Near its end, the DNA agrees better with TRBJ2-7, so the J call may be wrong. This CDR3 comprises 16 residues. Germline V gives CDR1 DFQATT, CDR2 SNEGSKA (reference sequence).

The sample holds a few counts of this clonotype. This CDR3 is CASSWRSSYEQYF. For the CDR3, the DNA is TGTGCCAGCAGTTGGCGGAGCTCCTACGAGCAGTACTTC. V and J are TRBV6-5 and TRBJ2-7, with D unclear. CDR3 length: 13 residues. V was trimmed by 4 bases and J by 0 bases, leaving 7 bases between them. The germline CDR1 and CDR2 sequences are MNHEY and SVGAGI.

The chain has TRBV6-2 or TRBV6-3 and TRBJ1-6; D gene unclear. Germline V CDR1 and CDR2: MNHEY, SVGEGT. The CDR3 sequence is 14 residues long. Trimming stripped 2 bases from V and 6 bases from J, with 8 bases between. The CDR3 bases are TGTGCCAGCAGTTACGACCGGGCTAATTCACCCCTCCACTTT. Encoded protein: CASSYDRANSPLHF.

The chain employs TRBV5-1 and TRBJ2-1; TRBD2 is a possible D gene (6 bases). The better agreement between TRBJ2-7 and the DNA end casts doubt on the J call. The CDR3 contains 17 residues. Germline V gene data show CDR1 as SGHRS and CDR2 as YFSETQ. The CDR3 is CASSLDRFYAGYNEQYF. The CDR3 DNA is TGCGCCAGCAGCTTGGATAGGTTTTATGCGGGGTACAATGAGCAGTACTTC.

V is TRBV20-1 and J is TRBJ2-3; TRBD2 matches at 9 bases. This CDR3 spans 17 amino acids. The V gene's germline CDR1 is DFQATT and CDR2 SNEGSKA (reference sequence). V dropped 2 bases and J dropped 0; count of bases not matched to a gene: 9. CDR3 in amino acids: CSARYMAGGKSTDTQYF. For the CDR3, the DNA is TGCAGTGCTAGATATATGGCGGGAGGGAAGAGCACAGATACGCAGTATTTT.

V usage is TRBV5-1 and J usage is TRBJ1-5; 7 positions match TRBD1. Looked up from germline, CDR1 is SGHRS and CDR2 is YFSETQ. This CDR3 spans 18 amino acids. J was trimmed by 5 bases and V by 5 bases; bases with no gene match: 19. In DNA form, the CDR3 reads TGCGCCAGCAGTCTTGCCACTACGGATGACAGGGATGATCAGCCCCAGCATTTT. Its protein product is CASSLATTDDRDDQPQHF.

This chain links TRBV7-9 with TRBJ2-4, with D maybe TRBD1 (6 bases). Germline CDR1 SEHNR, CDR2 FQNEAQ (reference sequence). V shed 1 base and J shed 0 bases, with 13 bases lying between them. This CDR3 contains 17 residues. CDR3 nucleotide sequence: TGTGCCAGCAGCTTAGAACATACAGGGTTAGCCAAAAACATTCAGTACTTC. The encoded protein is CASSLEHTGLAKNIQYF. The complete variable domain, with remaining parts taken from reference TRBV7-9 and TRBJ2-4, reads DTGVSQNPRHKITKRGQNVTFRCDPISEHNRLYWYRQTLGQGPEFLTYFQNEAQLEKSRLLSDRFSAERPKGSFSTLEIQRTEQGDSAMYLCASSLEHTGLAKNIQYFGAGTRLSVL.

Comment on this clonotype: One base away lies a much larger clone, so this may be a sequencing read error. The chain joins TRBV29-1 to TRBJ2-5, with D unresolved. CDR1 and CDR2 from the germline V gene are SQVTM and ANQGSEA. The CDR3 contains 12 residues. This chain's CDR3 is CSVVPGKEAQYF. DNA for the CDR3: TGCAGCGTTGTCCCAGGCAAAGAGGCCCAGTACTTC.

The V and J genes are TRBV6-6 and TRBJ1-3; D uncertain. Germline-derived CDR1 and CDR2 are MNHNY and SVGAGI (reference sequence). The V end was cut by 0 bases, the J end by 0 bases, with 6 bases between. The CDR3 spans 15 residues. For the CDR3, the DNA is TGTGCCAGCAGTTACTCTGGTCCCTCTGGAAACACCATATATTTT. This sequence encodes CASSYSGPSGNTIYF.

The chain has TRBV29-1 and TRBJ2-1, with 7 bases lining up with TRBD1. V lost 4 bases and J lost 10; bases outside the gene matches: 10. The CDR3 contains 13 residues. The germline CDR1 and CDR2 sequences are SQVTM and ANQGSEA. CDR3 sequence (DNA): TGCAGCGTTGGACAGGGTGTTTTTTACGAGCAGTTCTTC. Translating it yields CSVGQGVFYEQFF.

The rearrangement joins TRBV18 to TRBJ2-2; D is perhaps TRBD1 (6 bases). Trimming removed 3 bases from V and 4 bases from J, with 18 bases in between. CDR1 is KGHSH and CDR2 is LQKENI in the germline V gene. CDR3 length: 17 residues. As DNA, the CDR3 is TGTGCCAGCTCACCTCAACTACGGGCAGGGGCCACCGGGGAGCTGTTTTTT. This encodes CASSPQLRAGATGELFF. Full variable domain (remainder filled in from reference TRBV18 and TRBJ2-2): NAGVMQNPRHLVRRRGQEARLRCSPMKGHSHVYWYRQLPEEGLKFMVYLQKENIIDESGMPKERFSAEFPKEGPSILRIQQVVRGDSAAYFCASSPQLRAGATGELFFGEGSRLTVL.

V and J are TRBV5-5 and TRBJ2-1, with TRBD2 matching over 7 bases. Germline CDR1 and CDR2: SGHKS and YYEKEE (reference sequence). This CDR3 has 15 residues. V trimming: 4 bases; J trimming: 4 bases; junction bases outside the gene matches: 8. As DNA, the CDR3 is TGTGCCAGCAGCGCTGCGGGAGAACGGTACAATGAGCAGTTCTTC. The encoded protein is CASSAAGERYNEQFF.

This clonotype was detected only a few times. The CDR3 DNA sequence: TGCAGCGTTTGTTTAGGCGGGAGGGGCGTAGATACGCAGTATTTT. It encodes CSVCLGGRGVDTQYF. J is TRBJ2-3 and V is TRBV29-1; 9 positions match TRBD2. V was pared by 5 bases and J by 5 bases, with 11 bases of the junction left unmatched. The CDR3 has 15 residues. The germline CDR1 and CDR2 sequences are SQVTM and ANQGSEA.

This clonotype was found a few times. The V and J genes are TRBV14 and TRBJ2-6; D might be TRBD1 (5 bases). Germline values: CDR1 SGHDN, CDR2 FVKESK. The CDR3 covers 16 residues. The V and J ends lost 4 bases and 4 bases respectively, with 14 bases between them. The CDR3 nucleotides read TGTGCCAGCAGCCTATACAGGACACCCGGGGCCAACGTCCTGACTTTC. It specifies CASSLYRTPGANVLTF.

CDR3 nucleotide sequence: TGTGCCAGCAGGACAGGGGCCCTTAACTATGGCTACACCTTC. Its translation: CASRTGALNYGYTF. The chain links TRBV6-1 to TRBJ1-2; 8 bases map to TRBD1. This CDR3 has 14 residues. V shed 6 bases, J shed 1 base, and the junction held 4 bases outside the gene matches. The germline V gene has CDR1 MNHNS and CDR2 SASEGT.

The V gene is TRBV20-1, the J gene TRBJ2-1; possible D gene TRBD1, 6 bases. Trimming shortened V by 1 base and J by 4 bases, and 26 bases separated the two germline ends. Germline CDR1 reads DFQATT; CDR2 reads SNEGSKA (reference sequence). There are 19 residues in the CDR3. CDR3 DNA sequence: TGCAGTGCTAGAGCCAGGGGCACCATGAGGGCCGGGGATTACAATGAGCAGTTCTTC. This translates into CSARARGTMRAGDYNEQFF.

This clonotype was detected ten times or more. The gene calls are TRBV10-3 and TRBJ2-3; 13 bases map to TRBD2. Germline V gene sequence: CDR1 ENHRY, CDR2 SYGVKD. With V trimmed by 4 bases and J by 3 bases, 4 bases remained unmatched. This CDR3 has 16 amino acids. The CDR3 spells CAISAGLAGETDTQYF. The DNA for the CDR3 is TGTGCCATCAGTGCCGGACTAGCGGGAGAGACAGATACGCAGTATTTT.

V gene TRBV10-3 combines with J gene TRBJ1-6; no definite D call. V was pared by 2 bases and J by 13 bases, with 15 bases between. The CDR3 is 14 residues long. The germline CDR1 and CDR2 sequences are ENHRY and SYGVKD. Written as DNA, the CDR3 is TGTGCCATCAGTGAGGGCCTTCAGCTCGTGCCCCTCCACTTT. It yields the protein CAISEGLQLVPLHF.

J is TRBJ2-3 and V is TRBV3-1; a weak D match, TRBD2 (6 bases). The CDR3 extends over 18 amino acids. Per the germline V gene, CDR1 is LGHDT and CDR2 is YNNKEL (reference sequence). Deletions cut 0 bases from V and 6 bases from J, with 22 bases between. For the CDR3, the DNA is TGTGCCAGCAGCCAAGAAACCCTAGCGCTCCCTTCGAGCGATACGCAGTATTTT. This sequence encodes CASSQETLALPSSDTQYF.

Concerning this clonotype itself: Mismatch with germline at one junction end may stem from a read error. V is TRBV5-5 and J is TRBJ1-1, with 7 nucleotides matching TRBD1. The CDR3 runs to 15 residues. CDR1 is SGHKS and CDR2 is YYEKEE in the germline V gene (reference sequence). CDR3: CASRLIGTANAEAFF. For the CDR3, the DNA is TGTGCCAGCAGGTTGATAGGGACAGCGAACGCTGAAGCTTTCTTT. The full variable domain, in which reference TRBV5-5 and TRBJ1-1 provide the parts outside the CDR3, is DAGVTQSPTHLIKTRGQQVTLRCSPISGHKSVSWYQQVLGQGPQFIFQYYEKEERGRGNFPDRFSARQFPNYSSELNVNALLLGDSALYLCASRLIGTANAEAFFGQGTRLTVV.